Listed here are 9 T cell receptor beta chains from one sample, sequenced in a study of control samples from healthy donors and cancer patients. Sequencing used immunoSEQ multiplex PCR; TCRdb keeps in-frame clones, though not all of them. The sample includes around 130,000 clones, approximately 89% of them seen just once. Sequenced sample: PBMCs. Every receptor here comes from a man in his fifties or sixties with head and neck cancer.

CDR3 sequence reads: CASSYSGEQFF. CDR3 nucleotide sequence: TGTGCCAGCAGTTACAGCGGAGAGCAGTTCTTC. The chain has TRBV6-6 and TRBJ2-1, with D maybe TRBD2 (5 bases). The CDR3 is made up of 11 amino acids. V was trimmed by 2 bases and J by 10 bases, leaving 6 bases between them. Germline-derived CDR1 and CDR2 are MNHNY and SVGAGI (reference sequence).

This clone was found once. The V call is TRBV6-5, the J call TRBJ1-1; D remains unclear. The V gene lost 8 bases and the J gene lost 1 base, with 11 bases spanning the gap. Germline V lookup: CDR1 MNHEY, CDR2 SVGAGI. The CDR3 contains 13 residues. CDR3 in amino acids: CASGRPENTEAFF. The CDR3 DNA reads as TGTGCCAGCGGACGGCCAGAGAACACTGAAGCTTTCTTT.

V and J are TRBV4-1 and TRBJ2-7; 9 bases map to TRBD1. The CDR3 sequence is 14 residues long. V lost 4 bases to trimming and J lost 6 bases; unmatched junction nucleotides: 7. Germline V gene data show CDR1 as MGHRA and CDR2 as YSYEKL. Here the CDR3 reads CASSPYSDRGEQYF. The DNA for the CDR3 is TGCGCCAGCAGCCCGTACTCGGACAGGGGCGAGCAGTACTTC.

Here the CDR3 DNA reads TGTGCCTGGAGTTTCGAGAGCGGGGAGCTGTTTTTT. It is translated as CAWSFESGELFF. The chain is built from TRBV30 and TRBJ2-2; D call uncertain. Germline loops: CDR1 GTSNPN, CDR2 SVGIG (reference sequence). Between the trimmed V and J ends, which lost 2 bases and 7 bases, there was a span of 8 bases. The CDR3 is 12 amino acids.

The CDR3 protein is CASGRQGAANEKLFF. CDR3 in DNA: TGTGCCAGCGGCCGACAGGGGGCCGCTAATGAAAAACTGTTTTTT. V gene TRBV5-4 combines with J gene TRBJ1-4; 10 bases are shared with TRBD1. The V gene end was trimmed by 7 bases and the J gene end by 3 bases; junction bases not matched to a gene: 6. In germline, CDR1 is SGHNT, CDR2 YYREEE (reference sequence). The CDR3 length is 15 residues.

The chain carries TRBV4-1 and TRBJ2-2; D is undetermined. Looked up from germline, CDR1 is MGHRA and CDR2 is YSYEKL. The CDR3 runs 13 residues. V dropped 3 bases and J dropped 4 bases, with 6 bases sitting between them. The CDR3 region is CASSQMFTGELFF. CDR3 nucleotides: TGCGCCAGCAGCCAGATGTTCACCGGGGAGCTGTTTTTT.

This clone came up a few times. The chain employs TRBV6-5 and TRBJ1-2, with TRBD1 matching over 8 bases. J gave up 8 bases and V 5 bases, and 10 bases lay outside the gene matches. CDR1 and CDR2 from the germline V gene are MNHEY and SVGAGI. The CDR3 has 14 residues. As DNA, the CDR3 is TGTGCCAGCAGTCCACAGGGGGGGGCATCCGGCTACACCTTC. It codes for CASSPQGGASGYTF.

CDR3 DNA sequence: TGTGCCAGCACATCGGGACTAGCGGGATACAATGAGCAGTTCTTC. Its translation is CASTSGLAGYNEQFF. The rearrangement joins TRBV7-3 to TRBJ2-1; 13 bases align to TRBD2. Germline V gene sequence: CDR1 SGHTA, CDR2 FQGTGA. There are 15 residues in the CDR3. Unmatched junction bases numbered 4, after V lost 7 bases and J lost 4 bases.

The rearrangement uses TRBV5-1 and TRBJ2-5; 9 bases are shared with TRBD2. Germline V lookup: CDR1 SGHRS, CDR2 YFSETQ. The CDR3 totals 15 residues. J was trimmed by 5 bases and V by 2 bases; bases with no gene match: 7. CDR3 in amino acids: CASSLRREGRETQYF. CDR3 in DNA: TGCGCCAGCAGCTTAAGGCGGGAGGGTCGTGAGACCCAGTACTTC.